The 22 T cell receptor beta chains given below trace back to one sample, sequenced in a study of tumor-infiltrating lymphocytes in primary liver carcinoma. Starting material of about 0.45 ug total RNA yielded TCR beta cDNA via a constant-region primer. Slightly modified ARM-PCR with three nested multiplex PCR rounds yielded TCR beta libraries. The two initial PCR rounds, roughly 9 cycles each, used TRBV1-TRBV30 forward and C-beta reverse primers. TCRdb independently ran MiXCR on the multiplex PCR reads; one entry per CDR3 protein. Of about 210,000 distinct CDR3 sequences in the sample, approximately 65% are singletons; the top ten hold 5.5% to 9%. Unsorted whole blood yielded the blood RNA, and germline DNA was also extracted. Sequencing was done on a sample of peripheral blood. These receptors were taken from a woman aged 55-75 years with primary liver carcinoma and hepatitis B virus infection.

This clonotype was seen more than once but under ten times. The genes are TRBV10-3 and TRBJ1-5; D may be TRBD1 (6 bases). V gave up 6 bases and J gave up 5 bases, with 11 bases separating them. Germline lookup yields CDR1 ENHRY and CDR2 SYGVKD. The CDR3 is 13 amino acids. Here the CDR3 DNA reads TGTGCCATCAGCACAGGGACGGATCAGCCCCAGCATTTT. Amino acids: CAISTGTDQPQHF.

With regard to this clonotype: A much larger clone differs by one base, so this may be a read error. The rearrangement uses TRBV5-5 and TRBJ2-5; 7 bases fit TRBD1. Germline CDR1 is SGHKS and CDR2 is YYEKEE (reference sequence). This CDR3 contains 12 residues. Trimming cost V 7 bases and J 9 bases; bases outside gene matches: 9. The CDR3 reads CASSVTGQAQYF. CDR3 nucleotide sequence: TGTGCCAGCTCCGTGACAGGACAGGCCCAGTACTTC.

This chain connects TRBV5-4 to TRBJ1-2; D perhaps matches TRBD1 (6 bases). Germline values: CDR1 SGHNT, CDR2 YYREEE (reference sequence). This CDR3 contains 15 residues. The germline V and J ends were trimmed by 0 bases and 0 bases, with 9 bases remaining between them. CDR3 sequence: CASSLGGGANYGYTF. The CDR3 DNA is TGTGCCAGCAGCTTGGGAGGGGGGGCTAACTATGGCTACACCTTC.

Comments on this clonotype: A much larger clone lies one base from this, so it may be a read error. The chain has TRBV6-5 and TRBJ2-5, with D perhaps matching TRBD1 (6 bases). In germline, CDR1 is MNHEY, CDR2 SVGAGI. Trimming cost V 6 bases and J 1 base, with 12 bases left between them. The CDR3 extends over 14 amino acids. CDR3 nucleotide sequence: TGTGCCAGCAGGTTTCAGGGGCGCCAAGAGACCCAGTACTTC. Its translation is CASRFQGRQETQYF.

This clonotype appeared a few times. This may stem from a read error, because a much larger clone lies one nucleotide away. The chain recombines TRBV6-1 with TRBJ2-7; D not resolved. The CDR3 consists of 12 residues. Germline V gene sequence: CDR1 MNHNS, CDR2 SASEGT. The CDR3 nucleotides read TGTGCCAGCAGTGTAGGCGGCTACGAGCGGTACTTC. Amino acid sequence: CASSVGGYERYF.

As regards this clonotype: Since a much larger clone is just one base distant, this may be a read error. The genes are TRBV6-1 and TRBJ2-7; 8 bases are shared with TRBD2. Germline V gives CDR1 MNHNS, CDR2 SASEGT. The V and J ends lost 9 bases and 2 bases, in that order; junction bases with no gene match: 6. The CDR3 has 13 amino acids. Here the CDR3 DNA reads TGTGCCAGTGGGGGACTAGGAGCCTACGAGCAGTACTTC. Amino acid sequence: CASGGLGAYEQYF.

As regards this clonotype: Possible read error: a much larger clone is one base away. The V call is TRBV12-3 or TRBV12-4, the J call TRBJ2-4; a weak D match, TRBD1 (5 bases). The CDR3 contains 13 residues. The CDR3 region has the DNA TGTGCCAGCAGTTTAGAAGGGGATCAAATTCAGGACTTC. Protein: CASSLEGDQIQDF.

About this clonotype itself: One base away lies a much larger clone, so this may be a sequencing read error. CDR3 DNA sequence: TGTGCCAGCAGCTCGACTGGCGGGGGGGTCCAGCAGTTCTTC. Translated: CASSSTGGGVQQFF. The chain links TRBV11-3 to TRBJ2-1, with 9 bases fitting TRBD2. The CDR3 length is 14 residues. Germline-derived CDR1 and CDR2 are SGHNT and YENEEA. J lost 11 bases, V lost 4 bases, and 9 bases had no gene match.

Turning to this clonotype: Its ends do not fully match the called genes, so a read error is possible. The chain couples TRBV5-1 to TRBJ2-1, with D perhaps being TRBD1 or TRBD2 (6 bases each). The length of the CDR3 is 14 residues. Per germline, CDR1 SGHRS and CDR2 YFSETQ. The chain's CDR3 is CTSSFGGPILEQFF. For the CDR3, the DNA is TGCACCAGCAGCTTTGGGGGGCCGATCCTTGAGCAGTTCTTC.

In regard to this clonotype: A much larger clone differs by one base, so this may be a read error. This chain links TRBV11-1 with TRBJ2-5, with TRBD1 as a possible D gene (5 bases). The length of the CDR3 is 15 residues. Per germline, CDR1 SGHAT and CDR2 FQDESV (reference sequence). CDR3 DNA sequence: TGTGTCAGCAGCCCCATAGGGGCCCAGAAGTTAGACCAGTACTTC. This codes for CVSSPIGAQKLDQYF. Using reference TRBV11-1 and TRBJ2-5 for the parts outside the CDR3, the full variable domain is EAEVAQSPRYKITEKSQAVAFWCDPISGHATLYWYRQILGQGPELLVQFQDESVVDDSQLPKDRFSAERLKGVDSTLKIQPAELGDSAMYLCVSSPIGAQKLDQYFGPGTRLLVL.

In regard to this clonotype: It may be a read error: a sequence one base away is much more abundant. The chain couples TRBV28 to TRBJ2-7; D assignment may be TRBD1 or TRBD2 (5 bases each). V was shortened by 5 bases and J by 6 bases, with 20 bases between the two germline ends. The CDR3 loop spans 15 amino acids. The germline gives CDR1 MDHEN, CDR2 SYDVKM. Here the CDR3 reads CASSLLGEGLREQYF. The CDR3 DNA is TGTGCCAGCAGTCTCCTAGGAGAGGGGCTCCGCGAGCAGTACTTC.

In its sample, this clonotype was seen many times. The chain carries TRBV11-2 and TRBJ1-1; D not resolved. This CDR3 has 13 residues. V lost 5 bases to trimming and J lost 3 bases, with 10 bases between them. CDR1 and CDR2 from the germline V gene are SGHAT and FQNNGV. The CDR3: CASSPRRDTEAFF. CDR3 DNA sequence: TGTGCCAGCAGCCCGAGGAGGGACACTGAAGCTTTCTTT.

CDR3 coding DNA: TGTGCCAGCCGCCCAATCCAGGGGGCGGTCTGGCAACCCCAGCATTTT. Translation: CASRPIQGAVWQPQHF. V gene TRBV6-5 combines with J gene TRBJ1-5, with 8 bases lining up with TRBD1. This CDR3 is 16 amino acids long. The V gene's germline CDR1 is MNHEY and CDR2 SVGAGI. Unmatched junction bases numbered 19, after V lost 8 bases and J lost 10 bases.

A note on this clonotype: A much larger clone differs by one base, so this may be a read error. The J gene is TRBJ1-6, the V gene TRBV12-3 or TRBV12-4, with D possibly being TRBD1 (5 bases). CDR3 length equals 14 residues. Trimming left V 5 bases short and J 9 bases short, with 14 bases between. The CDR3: CASSRDGGGSPLHF. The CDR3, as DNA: TGTGCCAGCAGTCGCGACGGGGGTGGTTCACCCCTCCACTTT.

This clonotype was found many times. CDR3 sequence: CSVRGRGDNEQFF. CDR3 nucleotide sequence: TGCAGCGTTCGGGGTAGAGGGGACAATGAGCAGTTCTTC. The chain links TRBV29-1 to TRBJ2-1; D possibly matches TRBD1 or TRBD2 (5 bases each). The CDR3 is 13 residues long. Trimming left V 5 bases short and J 5 bases short, with 13 bases between. CDR1 and CDR2 (germline): SQVTM, ANQGSEA.

CDR3 loop: CASSRSLATDAFF. The CDR3 coding sequence is TGTGCCAGCAGCCGTTCACTGGCCACTGATGCCTTCTTT. The V call is TRBV11-3, the J call TRBJ1-1, with D unclear. The germline gives CDR1 SGHNT, CDR2 YENEEA. V was trimmed by 5 bases and J by 14 bases, leaving 21 bases between them. The CDR3 is 13 amino acids.

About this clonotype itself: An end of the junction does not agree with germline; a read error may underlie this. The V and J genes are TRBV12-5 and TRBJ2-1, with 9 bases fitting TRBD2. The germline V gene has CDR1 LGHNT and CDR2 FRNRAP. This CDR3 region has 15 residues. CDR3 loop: CASALSSGSPHEQFF. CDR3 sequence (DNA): TGTGCTAGTGCTTTGAGTAGCGGGAGTCCCCATGAGCAGTTCTTC.

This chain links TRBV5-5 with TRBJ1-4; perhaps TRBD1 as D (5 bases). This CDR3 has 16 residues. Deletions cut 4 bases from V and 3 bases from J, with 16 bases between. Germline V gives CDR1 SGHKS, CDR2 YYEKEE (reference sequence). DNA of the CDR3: TGTGCCAGCAGCGCCGGCCCGGGACTGTCTAATGAAAAACTGTTTTTT. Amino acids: CASSAGPGLSNEKLFF.

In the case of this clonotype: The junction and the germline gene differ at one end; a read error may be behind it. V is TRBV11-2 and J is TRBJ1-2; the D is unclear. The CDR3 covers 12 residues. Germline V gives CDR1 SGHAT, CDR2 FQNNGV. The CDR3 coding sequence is TGTGCCAGCAGCTTAGTAGTCTATGGTTACGCCTTC. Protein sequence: CASSLVVYGYAF.

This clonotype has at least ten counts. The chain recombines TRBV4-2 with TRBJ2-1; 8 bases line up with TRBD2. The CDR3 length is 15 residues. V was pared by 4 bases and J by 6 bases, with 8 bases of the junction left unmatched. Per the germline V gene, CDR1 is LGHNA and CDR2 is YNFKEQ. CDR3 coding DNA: TGTGCCAGCAGCCTTAAAGCGGGAGCGGCCAATGAGCAGTTCTTC. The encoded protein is CASSLKAGAANEQFF.

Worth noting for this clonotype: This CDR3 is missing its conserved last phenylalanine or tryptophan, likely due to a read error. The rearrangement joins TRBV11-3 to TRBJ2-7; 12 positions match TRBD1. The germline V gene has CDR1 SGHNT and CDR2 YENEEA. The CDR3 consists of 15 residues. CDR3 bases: TGCACCAGCAGCCCCGGGACAGGGGGCAACTACGAGCAGTACCTC. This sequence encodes CTSSPGTGGNYEQYL.

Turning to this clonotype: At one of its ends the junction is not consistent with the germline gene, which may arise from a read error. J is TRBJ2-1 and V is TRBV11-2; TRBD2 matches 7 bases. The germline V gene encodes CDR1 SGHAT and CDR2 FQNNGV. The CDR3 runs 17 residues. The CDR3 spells CASSSRLAGGPGDEKFF. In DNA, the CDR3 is TGTGCCAGCAGCAGTAGACTAGCAGGAGGGCCGGGGGATGAGAAGTTCTTC. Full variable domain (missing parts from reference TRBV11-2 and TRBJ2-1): EAGVAQSPRYKIIEKRQSVAFWCNPISGHATLYWYQQILGQGPKLLIQFQNNGVVDDSQLPKDRFSAERLKGVDSTLKIQPAKLEDSAVYLCASSSRLAGGPGDEKFFGPGTRLTVL.